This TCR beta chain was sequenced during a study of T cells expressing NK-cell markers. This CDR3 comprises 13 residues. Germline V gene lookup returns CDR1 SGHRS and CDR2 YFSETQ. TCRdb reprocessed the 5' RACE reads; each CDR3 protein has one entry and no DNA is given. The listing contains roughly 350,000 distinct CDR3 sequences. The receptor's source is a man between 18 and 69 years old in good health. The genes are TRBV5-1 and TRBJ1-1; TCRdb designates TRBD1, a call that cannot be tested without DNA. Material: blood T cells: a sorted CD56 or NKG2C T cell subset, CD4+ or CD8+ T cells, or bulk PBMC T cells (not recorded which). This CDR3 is CASSVNRGTEAFF.